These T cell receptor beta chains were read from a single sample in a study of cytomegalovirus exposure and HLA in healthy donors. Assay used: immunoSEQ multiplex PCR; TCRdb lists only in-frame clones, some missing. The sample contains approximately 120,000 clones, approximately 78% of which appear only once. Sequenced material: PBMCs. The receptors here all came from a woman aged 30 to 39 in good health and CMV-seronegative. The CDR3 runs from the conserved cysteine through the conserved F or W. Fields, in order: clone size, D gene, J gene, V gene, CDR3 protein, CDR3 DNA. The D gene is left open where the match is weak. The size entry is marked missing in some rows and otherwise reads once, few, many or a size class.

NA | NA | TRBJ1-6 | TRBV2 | CASHGDYNSPLHF | TGTGCCAGTCACGGGGACTATAATTCACCCCTCCACTTT
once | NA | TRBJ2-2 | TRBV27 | CASSFLSKVLRAGELFF | TGTGCCAGCAGTTTTTTGAGCAAAGTTCTGAGGGCCGGGGAGCTGTTTTTT
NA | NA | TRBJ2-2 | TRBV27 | CASTDTYSGELFF | TGTGCCAGTACGGACACCTACAGCGGGGAGCTGTTTTTT
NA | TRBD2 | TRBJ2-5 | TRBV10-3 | CAISERGGAQETQYF | TGTGCCATCAGTGAGCGCGGGGGGGCCCAAGAGACCCAGTACTTC
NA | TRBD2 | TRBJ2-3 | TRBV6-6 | CASRLLAGGRDTQYF | TGTGCCAGCAGGTTACTAGCGGGAGGGCGAGATACGCAGTATTTT
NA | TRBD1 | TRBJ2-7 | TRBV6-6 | CASRNPGQGGYEQYF | TGTGCCAGCAGAAACCCGGGACAGGGGGGGTACGAGCAGTACTTC
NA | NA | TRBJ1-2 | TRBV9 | CASSGNLANYGYTF | TGCGCCAGCAGCGGCAATCTAGCTAACTATGGCTACACCTTC
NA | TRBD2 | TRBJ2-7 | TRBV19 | CASSIDSSGRYYEQYF | TGTGCCAGTAGTATTGATTCCAGCGGGAGGTATTACGAGCAGTACTTC
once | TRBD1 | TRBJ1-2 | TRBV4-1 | CASSPGQGANYGYTF | TGCGCCAGCAGCCCGGGACAGGGGGCGAACTATGGCTACACCTTC
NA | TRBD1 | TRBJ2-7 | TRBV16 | CASTAPDRGFEQYF | TGTGCCAGCACCGCCCCCGACAGGGGGTTCGAGCAGTACTTC
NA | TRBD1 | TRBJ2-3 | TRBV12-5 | CASAQQGYTDTQYF | TGTGCTAGTGCCCAACAGGGGTACACAGATACGCAGTATTTT
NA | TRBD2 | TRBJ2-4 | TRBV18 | CASSLSGRGDIQYF | TGTGCCAGCTCACTTTCGGGGAGGGGAGACATTCAGTACTTC